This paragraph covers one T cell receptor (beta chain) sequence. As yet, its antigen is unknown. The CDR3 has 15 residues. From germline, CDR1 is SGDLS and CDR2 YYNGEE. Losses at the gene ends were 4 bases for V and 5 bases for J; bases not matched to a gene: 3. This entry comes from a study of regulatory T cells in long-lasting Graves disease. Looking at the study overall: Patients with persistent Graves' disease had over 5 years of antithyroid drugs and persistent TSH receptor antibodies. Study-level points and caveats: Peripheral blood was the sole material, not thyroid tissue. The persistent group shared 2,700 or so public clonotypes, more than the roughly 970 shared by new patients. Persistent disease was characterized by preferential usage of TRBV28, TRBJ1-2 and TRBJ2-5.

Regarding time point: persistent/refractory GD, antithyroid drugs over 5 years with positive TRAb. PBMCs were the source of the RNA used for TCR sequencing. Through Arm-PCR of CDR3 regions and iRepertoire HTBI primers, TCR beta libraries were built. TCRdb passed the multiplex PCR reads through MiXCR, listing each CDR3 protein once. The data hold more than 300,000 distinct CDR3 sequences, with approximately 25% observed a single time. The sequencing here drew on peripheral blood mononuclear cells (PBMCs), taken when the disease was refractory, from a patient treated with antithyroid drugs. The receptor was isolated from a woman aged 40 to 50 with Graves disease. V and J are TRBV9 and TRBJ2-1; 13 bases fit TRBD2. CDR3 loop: CASSTGLAGDNEQFF. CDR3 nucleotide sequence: TGTGCCAGCAGCACCGGACTAGCGGGGGACAATGAGCAGTTCTTC.